This section outlines one T cell receptor (beta chain) sequence together with its context. Its antigen is unknown. This table comes from immunoSEQ multiplex PCR, and its TCRdb copy is limited to in-frame clones, with some not included. The repertoire consists of 150,000 to 200,000 clones, with roughly 92% occurring once and the leading ten covering roughly 1.6%. This sample stems from a study of T cell responses to AZD1222 COVID-19 vaccine. General study results and limits: When two AZD1222 doses had been given, Spike-specific TCR breadth and depth rose. Only a handful of individuals given AZD1222 were seropositive at baseline. Possibly, clonal diversity was underestimated; donors were largely white British and included more females.

Trimming left V 5 bases short and J 6 bases short, with 16 bases between. The CDR3 has 15 residues. The V gene's germline CDR1 is SGHVS and CDR2 FNYEAQ. Specimen: peripheral blood, collected on day 0 of AZD1222 vaccination. The V and J genes are TRBV7-6 and TRBJ1-4; TRBD1 might be the D (6 bases). The origin of this receptor is an adult in good health. The CDR3 nucleotides read TGTGCCAGCAGCCTTAACAGGGTAGTGGATGAAAAACTGTTTTTT. Its translation: CASSLNRVVDEKLFF. The full variable domain, in which reference TRBV7-6 and TRBJ1-4 provide the parts outside the CDR3, is GAGVSQSPRYKVTKRGQDVALRCDPISGHVSLYWYRQALGQGPEFLTYFNYEAQQDKSGLPNDRFSAERPEGSISTLTIQRTEQRDSAMYRCASSLNRVVDEKLFFGSGTQLSVL.